The rows below give T cell receptor beta chains drawn from one sample of a study of CD8+CD57+ T cells in acquired aplastic anemia. Using its own MiXCR run on the reads, TCRdb lists one record per CDR3 protein. In the table there are approximately 200,000 distinct CDR3 sequences, about 59% of which are singletons. The sequenced sample was sorted CD4+, CD8+, or CD8+CD57+ T cells (not recorded which) from PBMCs. The receptors derive from a human donor in good health. Both conserved end residues are trimmed from each CDR3. Each record gives: J gene, CDR3 length, V gene, CDR3 protein.

>TRBJ2-3|13|TRBV7-3
ASSLNQGRTDTQY
>TRBJ1-1|11|TRBV12-3/TRBV12-4
ASSLTGGVTAF
>TRBJ2-5|12|TRBV24-1
ATSDLHGPGTQY
>TRBJ2-1|11|TRBV7-7
ASSSGLENEQF
>TRBJ2-7|14|TRBV15
ATSRPRLAGSHEQY
>TRBJ1-1|12|TRBV29-1
SVDSGGGGTEAF
>TRBJ2-3|14|TRBV5-1
ASTMGLASSTDTQY
>TRBJ1-5|12|TRBV5-4
ASSLSGSPQSQH
>TRBJ2-5|12|TRBV20-1
SATSFAGEETQY
>TRBJ2-1|12|TRBV20-1
SAKGGLAYNEQF
>TRBJ2-2|13|TRBV24-1
ATSDAGTDTGELF
>TRBJ2-1|13|TRBV7-2
ASSGTGTGYNEQF
>TRBJ1-2|13|TRBV6-2/TRBV6-3
ASSYVGSTNYGYT
>TRBJ2-1|13|TRBV27
ASSLAGGAYNEQF
>TRBJ1-4|16|TRBV7-8
ASSPNSVPTGGGEKLF
>TRBJ2-7|10|TRBV15
ATSRDHYEQY
>TRBJ2-5|11|TRBV7-8
ASSTGPTETQY
>TRBJ2-7|12|TRBV29-1
SVVDTGRDYEQY
>TRBJ2-7|14|TRBV5-1
ASSLDTSGIGYEQY
>TRBJ1-2|10|TRBV12-3/TRBV12-4
ASTPEGYGYT
>TRBJ1-4|11|TRBV24-1
ATSGDRGEKLF
>TRBJ2-7|12|TRBV20-1
SAKRQGRTYEQY
>TRBJ2-5|13|TRBV2
ASSEGGGNQETQY
>TRBJ2-3|13|TRBV7-8
ASSPTSGRSDTQY
>TRBJ2-7|10|TRBV6-2/TRBV6-3
ASSYPGYEQY
>TRBJ2-1|13|TRBV7-9
ASSLPDSFKGEQF
>TRBJ2-1|11|TRBV20-1
SAPGGGGREQF
>TRBJ1-2|12|TRBV7-2
ASSLAGAGYGYT
>TRBJ1-5|13|TRBV15
ATSAHRDSNQPQH
>TRBJ2-2|13|TRBV2
ASSPSLTNTGELF
>TRBJ1-6|12|TRBV4-2
ASSRGQENSPLH
>TRBJ2-7|10|TRBV20-1
SARQGSYEQY
>TRBJ2-7|14|TRBV7-6
ASSSDSGTGAYEQY
>TRBJ1-5|12|TRBV12-3/TRBV12-4
ASSLGGHGQPQH
>TRBJ2-1|9|TRBV20-1
SARLVDEQF
>TRBJ2-1|12|TRBV9
ASSVQGKTNEQF
>TRBJ2-1|10|TRBV29-1
SERGQTNEQF
>TRBJ2-1|11|TRBV28
ASRRTGVNEQF
>TRBJ2-3|16|TRBV9
ASSATGTSGFEPDTQY
>TRBJ2-7|13|TRBV7-8
ASRVDYPSSYEQY
>TRBJ1-6|14|TRBV20-1
SAIADRTGLNSPLH
>TRBJ1-2|11|TRBV12-3/TRBV12-4
ASSSPQGGGYT
>TRBJ2-1|12|TRBV9
ASSCGGAGNKQF
>TRBJ1-1|11|TRBV10-3
AIQQGLNIEAF
>TRBJ1-2|12|TRBV19
ASTMTGGGYGYT
>TRBJ1-1|13|TRBV10-2
ASSPDGEGYTEAF
>TRBJ2-2|9|TRBV6-5
ASSYGGELF
>TRBJ2-1|13|TRBV5-6
ASSRQALSYNEQF
>TRBJ2-5|14|TRBV6-2/TRBV6-3
ASSYSGGGASETQY
>TRBJ2-5|13|TRBV11-2
ASSLGLAGQETQY
>TRBJ1-1|13|TRBV19
ASSIAGGAHTEAF
>TRBJ2-3|13|TRBV7-6
ASSLVGGRPDTQY
>TRBJ2-3|12|TRBV12-3/TRBV12-4
ASGRGARADTQY
>TRBJ1-1|11|TRBV20-1
SASKQISTEAF